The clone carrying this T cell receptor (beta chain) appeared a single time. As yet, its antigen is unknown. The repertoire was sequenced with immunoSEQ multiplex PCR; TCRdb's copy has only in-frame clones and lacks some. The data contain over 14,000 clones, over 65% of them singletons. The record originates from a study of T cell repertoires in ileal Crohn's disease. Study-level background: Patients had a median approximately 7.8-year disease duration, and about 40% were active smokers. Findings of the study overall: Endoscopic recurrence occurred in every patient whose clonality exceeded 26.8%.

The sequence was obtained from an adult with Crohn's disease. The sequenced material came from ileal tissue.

The CDR3 spells CASSLGGPYNEQFF. The CDR3 region has the DNA TGCGCCAGCAGCTTGGGCGGGCCCTACAATGAGCAGTTCTTC. The chain carries TRBV5-1 and TRBJ2-1, with D maybe TRBD2 (5 bases). This CDR3 has 14 amino acids. The V and J ends lost 0 bases and 2 bases respectively, with 6 bases between them. The germline gives CDR1 SGHRS, CDR2 YFSETQ.